This record concerns one TCR beta chain sequence. What it recognizes is unknown. This sample is drawn from a study of monozygotic twins with inflammatory bowel disease. Points from the study as a whole: Among IBD patients, fewer clonotypes were shared with others than among healthy twins, especially with disease activity.

From germline, CDR1 is DFQATT and CDR2 SNEGSKA (reference sequence). The CDR3 spans 15 residues. Each UMI, carrying a 6-nucleotide sample barcode, came from template switching. TCRdb re-called the 5' RACE reads and shows each CDR3 protein once, DNA omitted. Its table lists around 370,000 distinct CDR3 sequences. Whole blood served as the source of total RNA, and no T cell sorting took place. The rearrangement uses TRBV20-1 and TRBJ2-1; the D gene TCRdb calls, TRBD2, cannot be checked with no DNA. Sequencing used blood. This receptor was taken from a human donor with ulcerative colitis or Crohn's disease, or a healthy co-twin of an affected twin (not recorded which). CDR3 residues: CSAREGLAGDNEQFF.